This T cell receptor (beta chain) was identified in a study of blood T cell repertoires in COVID-19. Repertoires were generated with immunoSEQ multiplex PCR, while TCRdb's copy carries only in-frame clones and drops some. The table has 65,000 to 90,000 clones, 75% to 90% seen once. The CDR3 has 13 residues. Deletions cut 2 bases from V and 8 bases from J, with 7 bases between. Per the germline V gene, CDR1 is MNHNS and CDR2 is SASEGT. Seattle's cohort entered during active infection and was followed longitudinally. This clone came up a few times. This sequence originates from an elderly man with COVID-19, enrolled during active disease. V and J are TRBV6-1 and TRBJ1-6; D gene unclear. Sequencing used peripheral blood. This CDR3 reads CASSESPDSPLHF. In DNA form, the CDR3 reads TGTGCCAGCAGTGAATCCCCGGATTCACCCCTCCACTTT.